This T cell receptor beta chain emerged from a study of blood T cell repertoires in COVID-19. Some clones are missing from TCRdb's copy, which holds only in-frame ones; the method was immunoSEQ multiplex PCR. Of a few hundred thousand clones listed, 65% to 90% are singletons. Trimming at V came to 5 bases and at J to 5 bases, leaving 11 bases not matched to a gene. CDR3 length: 15 residues. Germline assignment: CDR1 MDHEN and CDR2 SYDVKM. The receptor was isolated from a woman in her thirties or forties with acute COVID-19. V usage is TRBV28 and J usage is TRBJ2-7; 8 bases fit TRBD1. Sequences were obtained from PBMCs or T cells enriched from blood (not recorded which). CDR3 DNA sequence: TGTGCCAGCAGTGCGGACAGGGAAAATGTCGACGAGCAGTACTTC. This translates into CASSADRENVDEQYF.